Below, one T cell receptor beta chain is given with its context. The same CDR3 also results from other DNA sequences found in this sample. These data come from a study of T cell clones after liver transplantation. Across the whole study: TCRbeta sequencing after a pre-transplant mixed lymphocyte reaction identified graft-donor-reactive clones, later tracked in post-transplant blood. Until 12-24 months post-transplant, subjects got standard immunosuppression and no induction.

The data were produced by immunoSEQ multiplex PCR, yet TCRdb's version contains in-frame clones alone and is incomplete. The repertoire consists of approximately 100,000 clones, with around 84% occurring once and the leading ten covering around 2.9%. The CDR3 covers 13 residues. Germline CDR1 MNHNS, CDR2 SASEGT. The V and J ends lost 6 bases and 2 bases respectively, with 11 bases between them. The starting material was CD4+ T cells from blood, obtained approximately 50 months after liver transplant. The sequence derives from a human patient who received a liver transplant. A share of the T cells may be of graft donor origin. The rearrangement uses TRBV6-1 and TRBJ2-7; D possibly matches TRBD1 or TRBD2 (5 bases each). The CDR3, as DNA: TGTGCCAGCAGCCGGGACCCAACCTACGAGCAGTACTTC. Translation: CASSRDPTYEQYF.